Listed below are T cell receptor beta chains from one sample, sequenced in a study of CXCR3-negative and CXCR3-positive naive CD8 T cells. TCRdb reanalyzed the 5' RACE reads, giving one entry per CDR3 protein sequence and no DNA. In total, the table holds fewer than 60,000 distinct CDR3 sequences. The sample was naive CXCR3- CD8+ T cells from blood. Receptors were obtained from a human donor in good health. Some clones in this sample may be carry-over from other donors' samples. Both conserved end residues are part of each CDR3. Fields, in order: V gene, J gene, CDR3 protein.

V gene: TRBV5-1
J gene: TRBJ2-1
CDR3 protein: CASSSESSYNEQFF

V gene: TRBV29-1
J gene: TRBJ2-1
CDR3 protein: CSVGGGNEQFF

V gene: TRBV30
J gene: TRBJ2-7
CDR3 protein: CAWRGLGGGYEQYF

V gene: TRBV29-1
J gene: TRBJ2-7
CDR3 protein: CSVDGTTYEQYF

V gene: TRBV6-6
J gene: TRBJ2-7
CDR3 protein: CASSHDFDYEQYF

V gene: TRBV6-5
J gene: TRBJ2-1
CDR3 protein: CASSYPPGTAKVAEQFF

V gene: TRBV28
J gene: TRBJ2-3
CDR3 protein: CASTPREREVDTQYF

V gene: TRBV5-6
J gene: TRBJ2-7
CDR3 protein: CASSLEFSPYEQYF

V gene: TRBV5-1
J gene: TRBJ2-7
CDR3 protein: CASSLGQGVTYEQYF

V gene: TRBV11-2
J gene: TRBJ2-7
CDR3 protein: CASSLVAGDEQYF

V gene: TRBV25-1
J gene: TRBJ1-6
CDR3 protein: CASSLRGSNSPLHF

V gene: TRBV29-1
J gene: TRBJ2-1
CDR3 protein: CSVGGTVFYNEQFF

V gene: TRBV12-3/TRBV12-4
J gene: TRBJ2-2
CDR3 protein: CASSFRAGTITGELFF

V gene: TRBV28
J gene: TRBJ2-2
CDR3 protein: CASSLRTGGPGELFF

V gene: TRBV20-1
J gene: TRBJ2-7
CDR3 protein: CSAQPRVDSYEQYF

V gene: TRBV7-2
J gene: TRBJ2-7
CDR3 protein: CASSWGTSGGYEQYF

V gene: TRBV29-1
J gene: TRBJ2-3
CDR3 protein: CSVEGGPGRTQYF

V gene: TRBV5-1
J gene: TRBJ2-3
CDR3 protein: CASSLVKAHTDTQYF

V gene: TRBV7-9
J gene: TRBJ2-2
CDR3 protein: CASSLERTVSANTGELFF

V gene: TRBV29-1
J gene: TRBJ2-3
CDR3 protein: CSTVGLPNFVDTQYF

V gene: TRBV7-9
J gene: TRBJ2-1
CDR3 protein: CASSLTTDEQFF

V gene: TRBV19
J gene: TRBJ2-7
CDR3 protein: CASTANPHFSYEQYF

V gene: TRBV12-3/TRBV12-4
J gene: TRBJ2-2
CDR3 protein: CASSNSLRTGELFF

V gene: TRBV7-7
J gene: TRBJ2-7
CDR3 protein: CASSSGAGIAYEQYF

V gene: TRBV29-1
J gene: TRBJ2-7
CDR3 protein: CSVGTSGLSEQYF

V gene: TRBV9
J gene: TRBJ2-1
CDR3 protein: CASSPSGLADNEQFF

V gene: TRBV4-1
J gene: TRBJ2-1
CDR3 protein: CASSQVEHAQGNEQFF

V gene: TRBV29-1
J gene: TRBJ2-3
CDR3 protein: CSAEQEDTQYF

V gene: TRBV29-1
J gene: TRBJ2-5
CDR3 protein: CSVEQSSESETQYF

V gene: TRBV13
J gene: TRBJ2-1
CDR3 protein: CASSLEGHREAPSNEQFF

V gene: TRBV29-1
J gene: TRBJ2-1
CDR3 protein: CSVETGERYEQFF

V gene: TRBV12-3/TRBV12-4
J gene: TRBJ2-1
CDR3 protein: CASSLGSGRANEQFF

V gene: TRBV5-4
J gene: TRBJ2-7
CDR3 protein: CASSLTSGGSYSYEQYF

V gene: TRBV4-1
J gene: TRBJ2-7
CDR3 protein: CASSQVGGGPYEQYF

V gene: TRBV5-1
J gene: TRBJ2-7
CDR3 protein: CASSGPGTYEQYF

V gene: TRBV4-3
J gene: TRBJ2-5
CDR3 protein: CASSQDGARGYQETQYF

V gene: TRBV4-3
J gene: TRBJ2-2
CDR3 protein: CASSRGGGSTGELFF

V gene: TRBV27
J gene: TRBJ1-3
CDR3 protein: CASSLKGPGPGSGNTIYF

V gene: TRBV3-1
J gene: TRBJ2-2
CDR3 protein: CASSQVGGGLTFANTGELFF

V gene: TRBV20-1
J gene: TRBJ1-5
CDR3 protein: CSAREGGGGQPQHF

V gene: TRBV12-3/TRBV12-4
J gene: TRBJ1-2
CDR3 protein: CASSTPPEGQGEVYGYTF

V gene: TRBV4-2
J gene: TRBJ2-2
CDR3 protein: CASSQARELFF

V gene: TRBV2
J gene: TRBJ2-7
CDR3 protein: CASSGDSPDEQYF

V gene: TRBV15
J gene: TRBJ2-5
CDR3 protein: CATSRDFSGGAETQYF

V gene: TRBV24-1
J gene: TRBJ2-2
CDR3 protein: CATSDPRDRGFGELFF

V gene: TRBV11-1
J gene: TRBJ2-7
CDR3 protein: CASSSSVSYEQYF

V gene: TRBV4-1
J gene: TRBJ2-7
CDR3 protein: CASSEDFSYEQYF

V gene: TRBV12-3/TRBV12-4
J gene: TRBJ2-5
CDR3 protein: CASSFGIAGSQETQYF

V gene: TRBV5-1
J gene: TRBJ2-3
CDR3 protein: CASGYTSDSITDTQYF

V gene: TRBV5-1
J gene: TRBJ2-1
CDR3 protein: CASSYESGGAVNEQFF

V gene: TRBV29-1
J gene: TRBJ2-3
CDR3 protein: CSVEGIHASTDTQYF

V gene: TRBV4-1
J gene: TRBJ2-2
CDR3 protein: CASSLAGTVNTGELFF

V gene: TRBV9
J gene: TRBJ2-1
CDR3 protein: CASSQGAGGLPEQFF

V gene: TRBV7-6
J gene: TRBJ2-2
CDR3 protein: CASSLTHGGAENTGELFF

V gene: TRBV14
J gene: TRBJ1-1
CDR3 protein: CASSPLSYSMNTEAFF